The TCR beta chain under discussion was sequenced for a study of shared clonotypes between healthy human individuals. Sequencing used immunoSEQ multiplex PCR; TCRdb keeps in-frame clones, though not all of them. The sample has about 2.1 million clones, just under 95% seen once. The CDR3 sequence is 17 residues long. V was cut by 5 bases and J by 7 bases, with 26 bases left in between. The V gene's germline CDR1 is SEHNR and CDR2 FQNEAQ (reference sequence). Naivety among CD8 cells was defined by CD45RO negativity and positive CCR7 selection, thereby excluding terminally differentiated effector memory CD45RA+ cells. With regard to this clone: Its antigen is as yet unknown.

Whole-study findings and limits: Relative to memory subsets, naive subsets generally showed larger estimated richness.

Sequencing was performed on naive CD8+ T cells from PBMCs. The source of this sequence is a man in his late teens or twenties in good health. Some clones in this sample may be carry-over from other donors' samples. The chain employs TRBV7-9 and TRBJ1-2; maybe TRBD1 (5 bases). The CDR3 DNA sequence: TGTGCCAGCAGCCCCCTTTTGTTTGGGGCCGCAAGGGGTGGCTACACCTTC. Translating it yields CASSPLLFGAARGGYTF. Together with reference TRBV7-9 and TRBJ1-2, the CDR3 gives the full variable domain: DTGVSQNPRHKITKRGQNVTFRCDPISEHNRLYWYRQTLGQGPEFLTYFQNEAQLEKSRLLSDRFSAERPKGSFSTLEIQRTEQGDSAMYLCASSPLLFGAARGGYTFGSGTRLTVV.